This T cell receptor (beta chain) originates from a study of blood T cell repertoires in COVID-19. Study details: COVID-19 samples collected from the United States, Italy and Spain covered acute and convalescent phases. The analysed material was cDNA or gDNA that came from T cells, B-cell-depleted T cells, or PBMCs.

From germline, CDR1 is MNHEY and CDR2 SMNVEV (reference sequence). Trimming removed 7 bases from V and 5 bases from J, with 14 bases in between. The CDR3 extends over 13 amino acids. As processed by the authors: By means of reference gene primer amplification, nucleated cell counts were estimated. Produced via immunoSEQ multiplex PCR; TCRdb's table is partial and in-frame only. Clone size and V and J calls were adopted from that table, with D and trimming inferred from the DNA. The repertoire holds some 460,000 clones, with approximately 90% as singletons. V is TRBV27 and J is TRBJ1-2; weak D call: TRBD1 (5 bases). The sample was peripheral blood. This clonotype was obtained from a woman between 25 and 40 years old with acute or convalescent COVID-19. The CDR3 DNA is TGTGCCAGCACTGACGGGGGATCTTATGGCTACACCTTC. Its translation is CASTDGGSYGYTF.